This T cell receptor beta chain is drawn from a study of OX40 agonist ivuxolimab in advanced cancers. Study as a whole: Ivuxolimab, an agonistic anti-OX40 (CD134) antibody, was given to patients.

V lost 6 bases to trimming and J lost 0 bases, with 15 bases between them. There are 16 residues in the CDR3. TCRdb's copy holds only in-frame clones and misses some; the assay was immunoSEQ multiplex PCR. The top ten clones hold around 16% of a sample with tens of thousands of clones, about 89% of them seen once. As to this clone: Antigen unknown.

Overall study results and limits: Certain nonresponders additionally had low normalized T-cell clonal expansion.

The rearrangement links TRBV23-1 to TRBJ1-3; the D is unclear. TRBV23-1 is placed among ORFs of uncertain function. The source material was CD4+ or CD8+ T cells sorted from blood, sampled in a trial of the OX40 agonist ivuxolimab. The receptor was isolated from an adult with an advanced solid tumor such as melanoma, head and neck, liver or kidney cancer. CDR3 nucleotides: TGCGCCAGCAGCCCAAATAGGACCCCCTCTGGAAACACCATATATTTT. As protein: CASSPNRTPSGNTIYF.